The clone carrying this T cell receptor (beta chain) was recorded many times. The data stem from a study of regulatory T cells in long-lasting Graves disease. This CDR3 has 13 residues. Trimming cost V 5 bases and J 4 bases, with 11 bases left between them. Indicated time point: newly diagnosed GD, antithyroid drugs for less than 3 months. Scientists built the TCR library using RNA that was extracted from PBMCs. Assembly of TCR beta libraries relied on iRepertoire HTBI primers together with Arm-PCR of CDR3 regions. TCRdb itself ran the multiplex PCR reads through MiXCR, one entry per CDR3 protein. The sample lists hundreds of thousands of distinct CDR3 sequences; 12% were seen once. These records were also assigned to another study, of T cells in Graves' hyperthyroidism and ophthalmopathy.

This specimen was peripheral blood mononuclear cells (PBMCs), taken at new diagnosis, from a patient treated with antithyroid drugs. This sequence originates from a woman in her thirties with Graves disease. The V and J genes are TRBV12-3 or TRBV12-4 and TRBJ1-2; no clear D gene. In DNA form, the CDR3 reads TGTGCCAGCAGTCTAGAGGCCGTCTATGGCTACACCTTC. This encodes CASSLEAVYGYTF.